Listed below are T cell receptor beta chains from one sample, sequenced in a study of blood T cell repertoires in COVID-19. The table came from immunoSEQ multiplex PCR; TCRdb's copy has only in-frame clones and leaves some out. This table has about 370,000 clones, approximately 88% appearing once. The sample consisted of peripheral blood. The receptors were sampled from a woman under 40 with COVID-19, enrolled during active disease. CDR3s include the opening cysteine and the closing phenylalanine or tryptophan. The D gene is left open where the match is weak. Where a row states a size, it is once, few, many or the class of an expanded clone; other rows omit it.

CDR3 DNA: TGTGCCAGCAGCTTAGGGTCCGCTATAGACACAGATACGCAGTATTTT; CDR3 protein: CASSLGSAIDTDTQYF; J gene: TRBJ2-3; D gene: .; clone size: .; V gene: TRBV11-2
CDR3 DNA: TGTGCCAGCTCCAGGGTCGGGAGCTATGGCTACACCTTC; CDR3 protein: CASSRVGSYGYTF; J gene: TRBJ1-2; D gene: .; clone size: .; V gene: TRBV28
CDR3 DNA: TGTGCCAGCAGCTTTGTGAGCGGACAGACAGATACGCAGTATTTT; CDR3 protein: CASSFVSGQTDTQYF; J gene: TRBJ2-3; D gene: .; clone size: .; V gene: TRBV7-9
CDR3 DNA: TGTGCCAGCAGTGGCGACAGGGAAATTTCACCCCTCCACTTT; CDR3 protein: CASSGDREISPLHF; J gene: TRBJ1-6; D gene: TRBD1; clone size: .; V gene: TRBV27
CDR3 DNA: TGTGCCAGTCACAAACCCTGGACAGGGCTGGAGGGCTACACCTTC; CDR3 protein: CASHKPWTGLEGYTF; J gene: TRBJ1-2; D gene: TRBD1; clone size: .; V gene: TRBV19
CDR3 DNA: TGTGCCAGCAGTTTAATTGGGACGGGGGATAGGGAGCAGTTCTTC; CDR3 protein: CASSLIGTGDREQFF; J gene: TRBJ2-1; D gene: .; clone size: .; V gene: TRBV6-6
CDR3 DNA: TGTGCCAGTACTGACGGTGGCAGGGGGCGAGTTGAGACCCAGTACTTC; CDR3 protein: CASTDGGRGRVETQYF; J gene: TRBJ2-5; D gene: TRBD1; clone size: .; V gene: TRBV19
CDR3 DNA: TGTGCCAGCAGCGTAGCGGGGCAAGAGACCCAGTACTTC; CDR3 protein: CASSVAGQETQYF; J gene: TRBJ2-5; D gene: .; clone size: .; V gene: TRBV9
CDR3 DNA: TGTGCCAGCAGCGCTTCATACGGGACAGGGGATCCCGGGGAGCTGTTTTTT; CDR3 protein: CASSASYGTGDPGELFF; J gene: TRBJ2-2; D gene: TRBD1; clone size: .; V gene: TRBV13
CDR3 DNA: TGTGCCAGCAGTGCTTTCATCACCGCGCGTTACCAAGAGACCCAGTACTTC; CDR3 protein: CASSAFITARYQETQYF; J gene: TRBJ2-5; D gene: .; clone size: .; V gene: TRBV7-8
CDR3 DNA: TGTGCCAGCTCACCACAGGGGGCAGGAAACAATGAGCAGTTCTTC; CDR3 protein: CASSPQGAGNNEQFF; J gene: TRBJ2-1; D gene: TRBD1; clone size: .; V gene: TRBV18
CDR3 DNA: TGCGCCAGCAGCTTGAGCACCGTCGCGAACACCGGGGAGCTGTTTTTT; CDR3 protein: CASSLSTVANTGELFF; J gene: TRBJ2-2; D gene: .; clone size: .; V gene: TRBV5-1
CDR3 DNA: TGTGCCAGCAGTTACCGGACATTCGGGGGAACCGGGGAGCTGTTTTTT; CDR3 protein: CASSYRTFGGTGELFF; J gene: TRBJ2-2; D gene: .; clone size: once; V gene: TRBV6-2/TRBV6-3
CDR3 DNA: TGTGCCAGCCTTGGAATGGACAGAAGCAATCAGCCCCAGCATTTT; CDR3 protein: CASLGMDRSNQPQHF; J gene: TRBJ1-5; D gene: .; clone size: .; V gene: TRBV6-4
CDR3 DNA: TGTGCCAGTAGTCCGTCCGGACAGGGGGCCTACAATGAGCAGTTCTTC; CDR3 protein: CASSPSGQGAYNEQFF; J gene: TRBJ2-1; D gene: TRBD1; clone size: .; V gene: TRBV19
CDR3 DNA: TGTGCCAGCTCACCAAATGCTGGGGCTGGGAACACCGGGGAGCTGTTTTTT; CDR3 protein: CASSPNAGAGNTGELFF; J gene: TRBJ2-2; D gene: .; clone size: .; V gene: TRBV18
CDR3 DNA: TGTGCCAGCAGCCACAACTCTTCGGCGGTGGGTAGGGAGTACAATGAGCAGTTCTTC; CDR3 protein: CASSHNSSAVGREYNEQFF; J gene: TRBJ2-1; D gene: .; clone size: .; V gene: TRBV3-1/TRBV3-2
CDR3 DNA: TGTGCCATCAGTGAGTCGATTCCGACTAGCGGGGGGTACAATGAGCAGTTCTTC; CDR3 protein: CAISESIPTSGGYNEQFF; J gene: TRBJ2-1; D gene: TRBD2; clone size: once; V gene: TRBV10-3
CDR3 DNA: TGCGCCAGCAGCTCAACAGACAGGGGGCGCCCCTACGAGCAGTACTTC; CDR3 protein: CASSSTDRGRPYEQYF; J gene: TRBJ2-7; D gene: TRBD1; clone size: .; V gene: TRBV5-1
CDR3 DNA: TGTGCCAGCAGCCCCGGTGGAGCGAGAGGCTACGAGCAGTACTTC; CDR3 protein: CASSPGGARGYEQYF; J gene: TRBJ2-7; D gene: .; clone size: .; V gene: TRBV7-2
CDR3 DNA: TGTGCCAGCAGTGCGCGGGGGGGCCAAGAGACCCAGTACTTC; CDR3 protein: CASSARGGQETQYF; J gene: TRBJ2-5; D gene: TRBD2; clone size: .; V gene: TRBV7-8
CDR3 DNA: TGTGCCAGCAGCGCCGGACTGCCACGGGATTCACCCCTCCACTTT; CDR3 protein: CASSAGLPRDSPLHF; J gene: TRBJ1-6; D gene: .; clone size: .; V gene: TRBV7-9
CDR3 DNA: TGTGCCAGCAGTTTACCGGGACAGCTAACTGAAGCTTTCTTT; CDR3 protein: CASSLPGQLTEAFF; J gene: TRBJ1-1; D gene: TRBD1; clone size: .; V gene: TRBV28
CDR3 DNA: TGCGCCAGCAGCTCGGGGGGAAGTGTTGGCACTTTGGGTCCCAGCTACGAGCAGTACTTC; CDR3 protein: CASSSGGSVGTLGPSYEQYF; J gene: TRBJ2-7; D gene: TRBD2; clone size: .; V gene: TRBV5-1
CDR3 DNA: TGTGCCAGCAGTTTATCGGGGGGGTATGGCTACACCTTC; CDR3 protein: CASSLSGGYGYTF; J gene: TRBJ1-2; D gene: .; clone size: .; V gene: TRBV27
CDR3 DNA: TGCGCCAGCAGCCAACATCTGACTAGCGGGTCCCAATCTAGCACAGATACGCAGTATTTT; CDR3 protein: CASSQHLTSGSQSSTDTQYF; J gene: TRBJ2-3; D gene: TRBD2; clone size: .; V gene: TRBV4-3
CDR3 DNA: TGTGCCAGCAGCTTACAGGGGACGAACGAGCAGTACTTC; CDR3 protein: CASSLQGTNEQYF; J gene: TRBJ2-7; D gene: TRBD1; clone size: .; V gene: TRBV5-6
CDR3 DNA: TGTGCCACCCCATTCCCCACCGGGACCTCGGGCGGGAGGAATGAAAAACTGTTTTTT; CDR3 protein: CATPFPTGTSGGRNEKLFF; J gene: TRBJ1-4; D gene: .; clone size: .; V gene: TRBV24-1
CDR3 DNA: TGTGCCAGCAGCCAGGACAGGGTGGGATCACCCCTCCACTTT; CDR3 protein: CASSQDRVGSPLHF; J gene: TRBJ1-6; D gene: TRBD1; clone size: few; V gene: TRBV11-2
CDR3 DNA: TGTGCCAGCAGTCTCGACTGGAGAGGTGGGGATACGCAGTATTTT; CDR3 protein: CASSLDWRGGDTQYF; J gene: TRBJ2-3; D gene: .; clone size: .; V gene: TRBV6-5
CDR3 DNA: TGTGCCACTCAGGCGCGGGGGTCAACCGGGGAGCTGTTTTTT; CDR3 protein: CATQARGSTGELFF; J gene: TRBJ2-2; D gene: TRBD2; clone size: .; V gene: TRBV6-5
CDR3 DNA: TGTGCCAGCAGTGAAGCGAGAATCAATCAGCCCCAGCATTTT; CDR3 protein: CASSEARINQPQHF; J gene: TRBJ1-5; D gene: .; clone size: .; V gene: TRBV6-1
CDR3 DNA: TGCGCCAGCAGCTCCGGGACAGGGAACACCGGGGAGCTGTTTTTT; CDR3 protein: CASSSGTGNTGELFF; J gene: TRBJ2-2; D gene: TRBD1; clone size: .; V gene: TRBV5-1
CDR3 DNA: TGTGCCAGCAGCTTGCAGGGGAAGTTGGGGGGCTACACCTTC; CDR3 protein: CASSLQGKLGGYTF; J gene: TRBJ1-2; D gene: .; clone size: .; V gene: TRBV5-4
CDR3 DNA: TGTGCCAGCAGCTTTACTAGCGGGGTTAGCACAGATACGCAGTATTTT; CDR3 protein: CASSFTSGVSTDTQYF; J gene: TRBJ2-3; D gene: TRBD2; clone size: .; V gene: TRBV7-9
CDR3 DNA: TGTGCCAGCAGTTACCCGGGAACTCTTGATGGCTACACCTTC; CDR3 protein: CASSYPGTLDGYTF; J gene: TRBJ1-2; D gene: .; clone size: .; V gene: TRBV5-8
CDR3 DNA: TGTGCCAGCAGTTTATCAGGGGGTTCACCCCTCCACTTT; CDR3 protein: CASSLSGGSPLHF; J gene: TRBJ1-6; D gene: TRBD1; clone size: .; V gene: TRBV12-3/TRBV12-4
CDR3 DNA: TGTGCCAGCAGCAAAGCGGGCGGGGTCCCCGGAGAGACCCAGTACTTC; CDR3 protein: CASSKAGGVPGETQYF; J gene: TRBJ2-5; D gene: .; clone size: .; V gene: TRBV21-1
CDR3 DNA: TGTGCCAGCAGTTACTCCACCCGCACTGCAGGAAACACAGATACGCAGTATTTT; CDR3 protein: CASSYSTRTAGNTDTQYF; J gene: TRBJ2-3; D gene: .; clone size: once; V gene: TRBV6-2/TRBV6-3
CDR3 DNA: TGCAGTGCTAGTTCGGGACTAGCGGTTAGTGAGCAGTTCTTC; CDR3 protein: CSASSGLAVSEQFF; J gene: TRBJ2-1; D gene: TRBD2; clone size: once; V gene: TRBV20-1
CDR3 DNA: TGTGCCAGCAGCTCCCAGGGAACCCACAGCACAGATACGCAGTATTTT; CDR3 protein: CASSSQGTHSTDTQYF; J gene: TRBJ2-3; D gene: .; clone size: .; V gene: TRBV7-2
CDR3 DNA: TGTGCCAGCAGCCTCCGGACAGGGCCTAACTATGGCTACACCTTC; CDR3 protein: CASSLRTGPNYGYTF; J gene: TRBJ1-2; D gene: TRBD1; clone size: .; V gene: TRBV5-4
CDR3 DNA: TGTGCCAGCAGTTACTCGTCTGGGCTCGGTTCACCCCTCCACTTT; CDR3 protein: CASSYSSGLGSPLHF; J gene: TRBJ1-6; D gene: .; clone size: .; V gene: TRBV6-5
CDR3 DNA: TGTGCCAGCAGTCTCAAAGCGGGGGCCTGGCATGAGCAGTTCTTC; CDR3 protein: CASSLKAGAWHEQFF; J gene: TRBJ2-1; D gene: TRBD2; clone size: .; V gene: TRBV6-5
CDR3 DNA: TGTGCCAGCATCGGGACAGTCAATAATTCACCCCTCCACTTT; CDR3 protein: CASIGTVNNSPLHF; J gene: TRBJ1-6; D gene: TRBD1; clone size: .; V gene: TRBV2
CDR3 DNA: TGTGCCAGCAGCCGGACTAGCGGGAACACCGGGGAGCTGTTTTTT; CDR3 protein: CASSRTSGNTGELFF; J gene: TRBJ2-2; D gene: TRBD2; clone size: .; V gene: TRBV5-4
CDR3 DNA: TGTGCCACCTCCTTTGGAAACACCATATATTTT; CDR3 protein: CATSFGNTIYF; J gene: TRBJ1-3; D gene: .; clone size: .; V gene: TRBV24-1
CDR3 DNA: TGTGCCAGCAGCTTAGTGGATAGCTCCCTATACGAGCAGTACTTC; CDR3 protein: CASSLVDSSLYEQYF; J gene: TRBJ2-7; D gene: .; clone size: .; V gene: TRBV7-2
CDR3 DNA: TGTGCCAGCAGCTTAGACAGGACAGGGAATGAAAAACTGTTTTTT; CDR3 protein: CASSLDRTGNEKLFF; J gene: TRBJ1-4; D gene: TRBD1; clone size: .; V gene: TRBV7-9
CDR3 DNA: TGTGCCAGCAGTACACTAGACGGCTACAGCACAGATACGCAGTATTTT; CDR3 protein: CASSTLDGYSTDTQYF; J gene: TRBJ2-3; D gene: .; clone size: .; V gene: TRBV6-2/TRBV6-3
CDR3 DNA: TGCGCCAGCAGCTTGGATGGAGCGCTGAAGAGGGATGAGCAGTTCTTC; CDR3 protein: CASSLDGALKRDEQFF; J gene: TRBJ2-1; D gene: .; clone size: .; V gene: TRBV5-1
CDR3 DNA: TGCGCCAGCAGTGAGTCGCGGACACCTTCCTATGGCTACACCTTC; CDR3 protein: CASSESRTPSYGYTF; J gene: TRBJ1-2; D gene: .; clone size: .; V gene: TRBV10-1